The T cell receptor (beta chain) under discussion was sequenced for a study of T cell clones after liver transplantation. Study in general: Immunosuppression withdrawal was tried within 2 years after liver transplantation in this trial. TCRbeta sequencing after a pre-transplant mixed lymphocyte reaction identified graft-donor-reactive clones, later tracked in post-transplant blood.

This clone was picked up one time. What it binds is unknown. Unstimulated PBMCs were sorted into CD3+CD4+ and CD3+CD8+ populations. This CDR3 is 11 amino acids long. Germline assignment: CDR1 SGHDT and CDR2 YYEEEE. The V end was cut by 4 bases, the J end by 8 bases, with 7 bases between. Repertoires were generated with immunoSEQ multiplex PCR, while TCRdb's copy carries only in-frame clones and drops some. The sample includes tens of thousands of clones, roughly 83% of them seen just once. Study-level points and caveats: A significant post-transplant drop in circulating graft-donor-reactive CD4 TCRbeta sequences occurred in most of the 8 subjects.

This sample comprised CD4+ T cells from blood, obtained at the 22-month timepoint. The receptor was isolated from a human patient who received a liver transplant. Certain T cells may be donor cells from the graft. This rearrangement joins TRBV5-6 to TRBJ2-1; D not resolved. The CDR3 nucleotides are TGTGCCAGCAGCAGTGTCTATGAGCAGTTCTTC. It is translated as CASSSVYEQFF.